The 14 T cell receptor beta chains reported below all come from one sample, sequenced in a study of post-analysis software for immune sequencing data. Unique molecular identifiers featured in each of the TCR beta cDNA libraries. TCRdb analysed the PCR reads with MiXCR anew, one entry per CDR3 protein. Among some 190,000 distinct CDR3 sequences listed, around 30% were seen once. These TCRs' antigens remain unknown. General observations from the study: Included in a set of about 5 TRBV segments more frequent in patients than controls were TRBV5-6, TRBV5-1 and TRBV20-1.

Sequencing input: blood. The receptors were gathered from a girl aged 2 to 17 with multiple sclerosis.

This clonotype appeared a few times. A much larger clone lies a single base off, so this may be a read error. The chain employs TRBV10-2 and TRBJ2-3; 9 nucleotides line up with TRBD2. Germline assignment: CDR1 WSHSY and CDR2 SAAADI. J was trimmed by 2 bases and V by 1 base; bases with no gene match: 1. CDR3 size: 15 residues. CDR3 nucleotides: TGCGCCAGCAGTGAGTGGACTAGCGACACAGATACGCAGTATTTT. This translates into CASSEWTSDTDTQYF.

J is TRBJ1-1 and V is TRBV28; 7 bases align to TRBD1. Losses at the gene ends were 6 bases for V and 12 bases for J; bases not matched to a gene: 19. This CDR3 contains 15 residues. CDR1 MDHEN and CDR2 SYDVKM come from the germline V gene. The CDR3 DNA follows: TGTGCCAGCAGCCCCAACCCGTCCCCCCAGGGGGGCTCTTTCTTT. This gives the protein CASSPNPSPQGGSFF.

This clonotype came up a few times. V is TRBV28 and J is TRBJ2-1; TRBD2 is a possible D gene (6 bases). This CDR3 is 16 amino acids long. V was pared by 6 bases and J by 2 bases, with 17 bases between. CDR1 MDHEN and CDR2 SYDVKM come from the germline V gene. The CDR3 DNA reads as TGTGCCAGCAGCACGATGTCGGGACTTACCTACAATGAGCAGTTCTTC. Protein: CASSTMSGLTYNEQFF. Based on the CDR3 plus reference TRBV28 and TRBJ2-1, the full variable domain is DVKVTQSSRYLVKRTGEKVFLECVQDMDHENMFWYRQDPGLGLRLIYFSYDVKMKEKGDIPEGYSVSREKKERFSLILESASTNQTSMYLCASSTMSGLTYNEQFFGPGTRLTVL.

A note on this clonotype: A much larger clone lies one base from this, so it may be a read error. The chain couples TRBV7-9 to TRBJ2-7, with 8 bases lining up with TRBD2. The length of the CDR3 is 15 residues. Germline V gene sequence: CDR1 SEHNR, CDR2 FQNEAQ (reference sequence). CDR3 loop: CAGSLERGRSYEQYF. In DNA, the CDR3 is TGTGCCGGCAGCTTGGAGCGGGGGCGGTCCTACGAGCAGTACTTC.

This clonotype was observed at least ten times. The chain employs TRBV6-2 or TRBV6-3 and TRBJ1-1; 8 bases agree with TRBD1. The CDR3 is made up of 15 amino acids. CDR1 is MNHEY and CDR2 is SVGEGT in the germline V gene. The ends lost 2 bases at V and 5 bases at J; junction bases unmatched: 7. The DNA of the CDR3 is TGTGCCAGCAGTTACCCAAGGACAGGGACGACTGAAGCTTTCTTT. This encodes CASSYPRTGTTEAFF.

This clonotype occurred many times. The rearrangement links TRBV29-1 to TRBJ2-1, with TRBD1 matching 7 bases. V gave up 4 bases and J gave up 0 bases; unmatched junction bases: 3. Germline-derived CDR1 and CDR2 are SQVTM and ANQGSEA. The CDR3 extends over 14 amino acids. CDR3 in amino acids: CSVGDRGSYNEQFF. For the CDR3, the DNA is TGCAGCGTTGGGGACAGAGGCTCCTACAATGAGCAGTTCTTC.

This chain connects TRBV3-1 to TRBJ2-7; 7 bases match TRBD1. The J segment lost 3 bases and the V segment lost 4 bases, leaving 12 bases of the junction unmatched. This CDR3 contains 16 residues. CDR1 is LGHDT and CDR2 is YNNKEL in the germline V gene (reference sequence). CDR3 in amino acids: CASSLSEGARIYEQYF. The CDR3 nucleotides read TGTGCCAGCAGCCTCAGTGAGGGGGCGCGAATCTACGAGCAGTACTTC.

This clonotype was recorded a few times. This chain links TRBV20-1 with TRBJ2-3; TRBD1 matches 11 bases. Trimming at V came to 8 bases and at J to 4 bases, leaving 5 bases not matched to a gene. This CDR3 has 13 amino acids. The germline gives CDR1 DFQATT, CDR2 SNEGSKA (reference sequence). Written as DNA, the CDR3 is TGCAGTAGGACAGGGGGCAGGGCAGATACGCAGTATTTT. Its translation: CSRTGGRADTQYF.

This clonotype was recorded a few times. The chain carries TRBV5-6 and TRBJ2-2; D possibly corresponds to TRBD1 (6 bases). Germline V lookup: CDR1 SGHDT, CDR2 YYEEEE. V lost 0 bases and J 6 bases, leaving 12 bases between the germline ends. The CDR3 length is 15 residues. The CDR3 nucleotides read TGTGCCAGCAGCTTGGGGCAGGGGTCCCCCGGGGAGCTGTTTTTT. Translation gives CASSLGQGSPGELFF.

This clonotype was seen just once. With a much larger clone just one base away, this may be a read error. The chain couples TRBV15 to TRBJ2-3; 14 bases map to TRBD2. Germline CDR1 is LNHNV and CDR2 is YYDKDF (reference sequence). CDR3 length: 17 amino acids. Unmatched junction bases numbered 9, after V lost 3 bases and J lost 7 bases. CDR3 in DNA: TGTGCCACCAGCAGGGCCCTGACTAGCGGGAGGGCAAATACGCAGTATTTT. It is translated as CATSRALTSGRANTQYF.

Details on this clonotype: This may arise from a read error, as a much more abundant clone is one base away. V gene TRBV20-1 combines with J gene TRBJ2-5; D might be TRBD2 (5 bases). CDR1 is DFQATT and CDR2 is SNEGSKA in the germline V gene (reference sequence). Trimming left V 6 bases short and J 13 bases short, with 15 bases between. The CDR3 is 10 residues long. CDR3 coding DNA: TGCAGTGCCACTGACTACGAGCGGTACTTC. As protein: CSATDYERYF.

This clonotype was observed a single time. Possible read error: a much larger clone is one base away. The rearrangement uses TRBV20-1 and TRBJ1-2, with D possibly matching TRBD1 (5 bases). The CDR3 covers 11 residues. Germline loops: CDR1 DFQATT, CDR2 SNEGSKA (reference sequence). The germline V and J ends were trimmed by 5 bases and 8 bases, with 12 bases remaining between them. The CDR3 DNA sequence: TGCAGTGCTCAACAGGACGTCGGCTACACCTTC. Its protein is CSAQQDVGYTF.

Notes on this clonotype: Compared with germline, one end of the junction differs, possibly owing to a read error. The chain employs TRBV6-2 or TRBV6-3 and TRBJ1-2; TRBD1 might be the D (5 bases). The CDR3 has 17 amino acids. Germline values: CDR1 MNHEY, CDR2 SVGEGT. The CDR3 DNA is TGTGCCAACAGTTACCCCACCAGAGGACAAGGCCTAGGAGGCTACACCTTC. As protein: CANSYPTRGQGLGGYTF.

As concerns this clonotype: The junction departs from germline at one end; a sequencing error may be responsible. The V gene is TRBV9, the J gene TRBJ2-1, with 9 nucleotides matching TRBD1. The CDR3 is 17 residues long. Germline V CDR1 and CDR2: SGDLS, YYNGEE. The CDR3: CASSVRLGTGFNNGQFF. DNA of the CDR3: TGTGCCAGCAGCGTACGTCTCGGGACAGGGTTTAACAATGGGCAGTTCTTC.